A single sample is the source of the 17 T cell receptor beta chains below, sequenced in a study of OX40 agonist ivuxolimab in advanced cancers. Here immunoSEQ multiplex PCR was the method, and the copy in TCRdb shows in-frame clones only, minus some. Of some 55,000 clones in the sample, about four fifths were seen once. This specimen was CD4+ or CD8+ T cells sorted from blood, taken in a trial of the OX40 agonist ivuxolimab. The receptors originated from an adult with an advanced solid tumor such as melanoma, head and neck, liver or kidney cancer.

The chain carries TRBV29-1 and TRBJ1-2; no reliable D call. This CDR3 comprises 15 residues. Germline assignment: CDR1 SQVTM and CDR2 ANQGSEA. Trimming cost V 1 base and J 1 base, with 13 bases left between them. CDR3 sequence (DNA): TGCAGCGTTGAAGCCCGAGGATTACATAACTATGGCTACACCTTC. Encoded protein: CSVEARGLHNYGYTF.

CDR3 bases: TGTGCCAGCAGTGAAGCGCTTCAGGGGGCAGGGTATGGCTACACCTTC. Encoded protein: CASSEALQGAGYGYTF. This chain uses TRBV6-1 with TRBJ1-2; TRBD1 matches 8 bases. This CDR3 region has 16 residues. Trimming at V came to 0 bases and at J to 5 bases, leaving 8 bases not matched to a gene. Germline V gene sequence: CDR1 MNHNS, CDR2 SASEGT.

The J gene is TRBJ1-4, the V gene TRBV7-9; a weak D match, TRBD1 (6 bases). Deletions cut 3 bases from V and 8 bases from J, with 16 bases between. Per germline, CDR1 SEHNR and CDR2 FQNEAQ (reference sequence). The CDR3 runs 15 residues. CDR3: CASSLGGPRREKLFF. DNA for the CDR3: TGTGCCAGCAGCTTGGGGGGCCCAAGAAGGGAAAAACTGTTTTTT.

This clone came up a few times. The J gene is TRBJ2-5, the V gene TRBV5-1, with 7 nucleotides matching TRBD1. V was pared by 1 base and J by 2 bases, with 5 bases of the junction left unmatched. Germline lookup yields CDR1 SGHRS and CDR2 YFSETQ. This CDR3 has 15 amino acids. The CDR3 nucleotides are TGCGCCAGCAGCTTGAGGACAGGTCTACAAGAGACCCAGTACTTC. Amino acid sequence: CASSLRTGLQETQYF. Drawing the rest from reference TRBV5-1 and TRBJ2-5, the complete variable domain is KAGVTQTPRYLIKTRGQQVTLSCSPISGHRSVSWYQQTPGQGLQFLFEYFSETQRNKGNFPGRFSGRQFSNSRSEMNVSTLELGDSALYLCASSLRTGLQETQYFGPGTRLLVL.

This chain connects TRBV18 to TRBJ1-1; D is unclear. Looked up from germline, CDR1 is KGHSH and CDR2 is LQKENI. Trimming left V 6 bases short and J 1 base short, with 12 bases between. The CDR3 loop spans 14 amino acids. The chain's CDR3 is CASSPDLSNTEAFF. The CDR3 nucleotides read TGTGCCAGCTCTCCTGACTTATCGAACACTGAAGCTTTCTTT.

This clone occurred a few times. The rearrangement links TRBV18 to TRBJ1-1; 8 nucleotides agree with TRBD1. Germline V gives CDR1 KGHSH, CDR2 LQKENI. The CDR3 spans 14 residues. V shed 4 bases and J 5 bases; nucleotides not matched to a gene: 6. The DNA of the CDR3 is TGTGCCAGCTCACTGCAGGGGGCGCAGACTGAAGCTTTCTTT. It codes for CASSLQGAQTEAFF.

The V gene is TRBV18, the J gene TRBJ2-5; D could derive from TRBD1 or TRBD2 (6 bases each). The tail of the sequence fits TRBJ2-7 better, so the J call may be wrong. Germline values: CDR1 KGHSH, CDR2 LQKENI. CDR3 length: 13 amino acids. The CDR3 bases are TGTGCCAGCTCACAGGCCGGGGGCCACGAGCAGTACTTC. Translating it yields CASSQAGGHEQYF.

With respect to this clone: Other DNA sequences in the sample encode the same CDR3. The genes are TRBV18 and TRBJ1-1; 9 positions match TRBD1. J lost 2 bases, V lost 6 bases, and 4 bases had no gene match. CDR1 and CDR2 (germline): KGHSH, LQKENI. The CDR3 sequence is 14 residues long. The CDR3 sequence: CASSRQGGNTEAFF. DNA of the CDR3: TGTGCCAGCTCGCGACAGGGGGGAAACACTGAAGCTTTCTTT.

The chain links TRBV6-6 to TRBJ1-2; no clear D gene. Germline CDR1 and CDR2: MNHNY and SVGAGI (reference sequence). The ends were cut back, 5 bases at V and 2 bases at J, with 9 bases in the middle. The CDR3 has 13 residues. CDR3 in DNA: TGTGCCAGCAGTCCCCGACGGAACTATGGCTACACCTTC. As protein: CASSPRRNYGYTF.

V gene TRBV7-2 combines with J gene TRBJ2-2; tentatively, D is TRBD1 (6 bases). Germline CDR1 and CDR2: SGHTA and FQGNSA. This CDR3 comprises 14 residues. The V end lost 4 bases, the J end lost 2 bases, and 8 bases lay between the germline ends. In nucleotides, the CDR3 is TGTGCCAGCAGCTCGGACAGCAACACCGGGGAGCTGTTTTTT. Protein sequence: CASSSDSNTGELFF.

This chain links TRBV6-5 with TRBJ2-6; D is unclear. Trimming pared 2 bases from V and 0 bases from J, leaving 5 bases between. The CDR3 is made up of 15 amino acids. Germline-derived CDR1 and CDR2 are MNHEY and SVGAGI. CDR3 amino acids: CASSYENSGANVLTF. CDR3 DNA sequence: TGTGCCAGCAGTTACGAAAACTCTGGGGCCAACGTCCTGACTTTC.

This chain connects TRBV5-1 to TRBJ1-6; D uncertain. CDR3 length: 15 residues. CDR1 and CDR2 from the germline V gene are SGHRS and YFSETQ. Trimming removed 4 bases from V and 4 bases from J, with 12 bases in between. The chain's CDR3 is CASSAQDGYNSPLHF. The CDR3 nucleotides are TGCGCCAGCAGCGCTCAGGACGGGTATAATTCACCCCTCCACTTT.

The genes are TRBV2 and TRBJ2-1, with 9 bases lining up with TRBD1. The V gene end was trimmed by 6 bases and the J gene end by 3 bases; junction bases not matched to a gene: 6. Germline assignment: CDR1 SNHLY and CDR2 FYNNEI. The CDR3 has 15 residues. The CDR3 DNA reads TGTGCCAGCAGGGGAAGGGGACAGGGCTACAATGAGCAGTTCTTC. Residues: CASRGRGQGYNEQFF.

The rearrangement links TRBV4-2 to TRBJ2-3, with 10 bases fitting TRBD1. CDR1 and CDR2 from the germline V gene are LGHNA and YNFKEQ. Trimming at V came to 11 bases and at J to 6 bases, leaving 14 bases not matched to a gene. The CDR3 totals 15 residues. The CDR3 nucleotides are TGTGCCGGCTTACAGGGACAGGGGATTGGGGATACGCAGTATTTT. This sequence encodes CAGLQGQGIGDTQYF.

This clone was counted only a few times. The chain employs TRBV5-1 and TRBJ1-4; 7 nucleotides agree with TRBD1. The V gene end was trimmed by 0 bases and the J gene end by 8 bases; junction bases not matched to a gene: 7. The CDR3 is 15 amino acids. The germline V gene encodes CDR1 SGHRS and CDR2 YFSETQ. CDR3 nucleotides: TGCGCCAGCAGCTTGGAGGGGGCAGGGGAAGAAAAACTGTTTTTT. Protein sequence: CASSLEGAGEEKLFF.

V and J are TRBV11-2 and TRBJ1-1, with 9 bases lining up with TRBD1. Germline trimming cut 4 bases from V and 5 bases from J; bases unmatched to any gene: 5. Germline-derived CDR1 and CDR2 are SGHAT and FQNNGV. This CDR3 contains 14 residues. For the CDR3, the DNA is TGTGCCAGCAGCTCACAGGGGGCTAGGACTGAAGCTTTCTTT. Translation gives CASSSQGARTEAFF.

The table lists this clone with a few counts. V gene TRBV27 combines with J gene TRBJ2-7; D gene unclear. The germline V gene has CDR1 MNHEY and CDR2 SMNVEV (reference sequence). The CDR3 length is 14 residues. Trimming cost V 3 bases and J 0 bases, with 9 bases left between them. The CDR3 protein is CASSFSPLSYEQYF. The CDR3, as DNA: TGTGCCAGCAGTTTCTCTCCGCTCTCCTACGAGCAGTACTTC.